This T cell receptor beta chain was observed in a study of blood T cells in healthy people across ages. A sample-barcoded 5' primer and a J-beta primer mix were used in a second PCR of about 7 to 12 cycles. Each cDNA molecule, via a template-switch adaptor with 12 random nucleotides, was tagged. Each sample yielded at least 2.5 million CDR3-containing paired-end reads. In TCRdb, the 5' RACE reads were re-called with MiXCR into one record per CDR3 protein. Of about 1.6 million distinct CDR3 sequences in the sample, approximately 32% were seen once. This clonotype was counted many times. In germline, CDR1 is SGHRS, CDR2 YFSETQ. The germline V and J ends were trimmed by 3 bases and 4 bases, with 11 bases remaining between them. The length of the CDR3 is 13 residues.

The chain links TRBV5-1 to TRBJ2-7; tentative D call: TRBD1 (5 bases). This receptor was taken from a woman aged 25 to 39 in good health. The source material was blood. The CDR3 sequence: CASSYGQDYEQYF. CDR3 bases: TGCGCCAGCAGCTACGGACAAGATTACGAGCAGTACTTC.